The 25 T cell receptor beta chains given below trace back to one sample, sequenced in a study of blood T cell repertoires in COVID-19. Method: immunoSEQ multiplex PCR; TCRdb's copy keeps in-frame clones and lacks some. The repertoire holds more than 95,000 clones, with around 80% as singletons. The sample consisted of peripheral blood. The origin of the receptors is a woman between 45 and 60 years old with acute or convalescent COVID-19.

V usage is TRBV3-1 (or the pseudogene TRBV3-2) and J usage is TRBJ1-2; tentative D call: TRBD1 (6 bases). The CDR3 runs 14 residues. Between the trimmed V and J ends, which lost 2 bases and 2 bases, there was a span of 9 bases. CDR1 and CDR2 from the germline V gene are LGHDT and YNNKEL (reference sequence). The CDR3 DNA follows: TGTGCCAGCAGCCAAACAACAGGGAACTATGGCTACACCTTC. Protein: CASSQTTGNYGYTF.

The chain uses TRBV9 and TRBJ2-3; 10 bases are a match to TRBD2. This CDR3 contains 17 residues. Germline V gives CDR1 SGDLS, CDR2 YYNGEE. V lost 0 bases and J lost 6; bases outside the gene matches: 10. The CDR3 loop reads CASSVGGPSGGSDTQYF. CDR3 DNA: TGTGCCAGCAGCGTAGGGGGTCCTAGCGGGGGATCGGATACGCAGTATTTT.

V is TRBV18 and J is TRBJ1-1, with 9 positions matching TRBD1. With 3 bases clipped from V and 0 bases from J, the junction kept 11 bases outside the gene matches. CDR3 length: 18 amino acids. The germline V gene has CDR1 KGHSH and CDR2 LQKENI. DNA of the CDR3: TGTGCCAGCTCACCGCTGCAGGACAGGGGAATTATGAACACTGAAGCTTTCTTT. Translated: CASSPLQDRGIMNTEAFF.

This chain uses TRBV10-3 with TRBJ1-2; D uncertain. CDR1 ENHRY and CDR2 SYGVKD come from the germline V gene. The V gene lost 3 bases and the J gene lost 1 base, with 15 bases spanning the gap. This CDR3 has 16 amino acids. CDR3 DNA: TGTGCCATCAGTGATCAAGGGCGGGAAAGTAACTATGGCTACACCTTC. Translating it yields CAISDQGRESNYGYTF.

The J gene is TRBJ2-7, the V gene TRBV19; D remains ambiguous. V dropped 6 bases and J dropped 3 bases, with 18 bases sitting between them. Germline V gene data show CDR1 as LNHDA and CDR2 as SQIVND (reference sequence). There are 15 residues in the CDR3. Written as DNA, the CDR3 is TGTGCCAGTAGCGAGGAAGTAAAGTCCGGCTACGAGCAGTACTTC. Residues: CASSEEVKSGYEQYF.

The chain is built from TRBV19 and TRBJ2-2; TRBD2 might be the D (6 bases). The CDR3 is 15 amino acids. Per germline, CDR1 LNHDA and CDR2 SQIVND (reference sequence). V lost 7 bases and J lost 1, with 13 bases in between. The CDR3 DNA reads TGTGCCAGTACAAGGCCCGGGGGGAACACCGGGGAGCTGTTTTTT. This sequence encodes CASTRPGGNTGELFF.

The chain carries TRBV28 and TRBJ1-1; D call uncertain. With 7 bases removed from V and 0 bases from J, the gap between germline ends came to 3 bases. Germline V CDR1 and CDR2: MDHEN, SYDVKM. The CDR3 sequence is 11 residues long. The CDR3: CASTMNTEAFF. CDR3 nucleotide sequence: TGTGCCAGCACCATGAACACTGAAGCTTTCTTT. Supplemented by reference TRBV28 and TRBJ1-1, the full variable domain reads DVKVTQSSRYLVKRTGEKVFLECVQDMDHENMFWYRQDPGLGLRLIYFSYDVKMKEKGDIPEGYSVSREKKERFSLILESASTNQTSMYLCASTMNTEAFFGQGTRLTVV.

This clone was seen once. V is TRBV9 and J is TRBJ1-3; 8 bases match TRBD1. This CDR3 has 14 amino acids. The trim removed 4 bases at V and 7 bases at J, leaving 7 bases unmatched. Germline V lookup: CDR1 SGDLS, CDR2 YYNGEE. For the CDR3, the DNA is TGTGCCAGCAGCTCGCAGCAGGGGGCGAACACCATATATTTT. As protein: CASSSQQGANTIYF.

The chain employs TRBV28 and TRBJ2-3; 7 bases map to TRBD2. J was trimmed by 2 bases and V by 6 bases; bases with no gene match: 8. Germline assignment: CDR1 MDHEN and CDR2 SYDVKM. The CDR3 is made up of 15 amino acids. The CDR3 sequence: CASSPAAGATDTQYF. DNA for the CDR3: TGTGCCAGCAGCCCCGCGGCGGGAGCCACAGATACGCAGTATTTT.

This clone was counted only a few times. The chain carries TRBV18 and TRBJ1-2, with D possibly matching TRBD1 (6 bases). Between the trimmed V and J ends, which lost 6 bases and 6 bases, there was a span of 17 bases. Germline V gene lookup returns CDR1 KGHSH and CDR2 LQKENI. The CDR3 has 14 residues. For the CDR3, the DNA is TGTGCCAGCTCTCCCAGCCCCGGGACACATGGCTACACCTTC. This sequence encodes CASSPSPGTHGYTF.

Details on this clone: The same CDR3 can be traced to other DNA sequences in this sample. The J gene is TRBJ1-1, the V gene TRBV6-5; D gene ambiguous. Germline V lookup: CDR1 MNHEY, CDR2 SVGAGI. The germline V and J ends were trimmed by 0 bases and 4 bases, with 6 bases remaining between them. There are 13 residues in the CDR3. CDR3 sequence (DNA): TGTGCCAGCAGTTACTCGCGTGGCACTGAAGCTTTCTTT. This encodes CASSYSRGTEAFF.

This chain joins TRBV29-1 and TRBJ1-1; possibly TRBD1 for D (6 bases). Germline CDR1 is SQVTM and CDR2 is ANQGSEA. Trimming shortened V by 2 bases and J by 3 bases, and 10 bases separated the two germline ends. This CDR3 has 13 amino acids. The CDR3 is CSVEKGVDTEAFF. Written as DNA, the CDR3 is TGCAGCGTTGAAAAGGGGGTAGACACTGAAGCTTTCTTT.

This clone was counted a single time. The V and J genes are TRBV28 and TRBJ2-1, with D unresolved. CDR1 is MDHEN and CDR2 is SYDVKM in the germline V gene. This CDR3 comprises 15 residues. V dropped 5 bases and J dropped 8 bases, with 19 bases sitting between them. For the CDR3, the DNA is TGTGCCAGCAGTCCAGCGTTTAGGTCGTCCCATGAGCAGTTCTTC. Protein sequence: CASSPAFRSSHEQFF.

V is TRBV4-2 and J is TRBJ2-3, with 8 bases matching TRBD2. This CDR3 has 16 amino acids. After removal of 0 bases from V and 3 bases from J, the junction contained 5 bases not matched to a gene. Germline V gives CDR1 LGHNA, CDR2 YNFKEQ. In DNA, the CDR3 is TGTGCCAGCAGCCAAGATCCAGCGGGAGTGACAGATACGCAGTATTTT. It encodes CASSQDPAGVTDTQYF.

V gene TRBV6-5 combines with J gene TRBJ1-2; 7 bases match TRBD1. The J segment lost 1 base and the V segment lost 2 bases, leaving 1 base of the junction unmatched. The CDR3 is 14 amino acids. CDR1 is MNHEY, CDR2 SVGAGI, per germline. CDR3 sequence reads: CASSYGTVNYGYTF. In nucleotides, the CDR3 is TGTGCCAGCAGTTACGGGACAGTTAACTATGGCTACACCTTC.

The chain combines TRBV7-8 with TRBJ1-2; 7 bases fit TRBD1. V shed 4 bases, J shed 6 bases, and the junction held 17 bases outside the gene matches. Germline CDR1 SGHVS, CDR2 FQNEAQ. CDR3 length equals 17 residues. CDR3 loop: CASSYRPQGPLLDGYTF. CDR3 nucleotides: TGTGCCAGCAGCTATCGACCACAGGGGCCTCTTTTGGATGGCTACACCTTC.

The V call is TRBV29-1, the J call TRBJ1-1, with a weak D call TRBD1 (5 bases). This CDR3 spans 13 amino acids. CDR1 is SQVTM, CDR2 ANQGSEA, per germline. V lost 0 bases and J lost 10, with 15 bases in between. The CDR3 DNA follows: TGCAGCGTTGAAGATCCACGCCGGCAGGGAGCTTTCTTT. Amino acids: CSVEDPRRQGAFF.

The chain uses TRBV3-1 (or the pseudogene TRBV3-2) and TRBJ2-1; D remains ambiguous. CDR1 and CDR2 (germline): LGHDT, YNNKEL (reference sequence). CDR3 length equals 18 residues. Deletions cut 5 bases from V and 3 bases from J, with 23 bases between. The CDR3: CASSLDGGEPPLYNEQFF. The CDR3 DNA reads TGTGCCAGCAGCTTAGACGGCGGAGAGCCCCCTCTCTACAATGAGCAGTTCTTC.

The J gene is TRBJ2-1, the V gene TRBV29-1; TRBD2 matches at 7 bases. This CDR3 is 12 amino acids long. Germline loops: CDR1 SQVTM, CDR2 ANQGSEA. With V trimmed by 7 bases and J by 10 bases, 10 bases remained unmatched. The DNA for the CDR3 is TGCAGCGGAAGGGGAGGGCAGATCGAGCAGTTCTTC. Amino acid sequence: CSGRGGQIEQFF.

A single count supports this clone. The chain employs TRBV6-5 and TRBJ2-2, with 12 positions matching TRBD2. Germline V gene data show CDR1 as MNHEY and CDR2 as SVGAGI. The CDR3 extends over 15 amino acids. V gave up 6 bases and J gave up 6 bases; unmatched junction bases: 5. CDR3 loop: CASRQTSGSAGELFF. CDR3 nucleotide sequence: TGTGCCAGCAGACAGACTAGCGGGAGTGCCGGGGAGCTGTTTTTT.

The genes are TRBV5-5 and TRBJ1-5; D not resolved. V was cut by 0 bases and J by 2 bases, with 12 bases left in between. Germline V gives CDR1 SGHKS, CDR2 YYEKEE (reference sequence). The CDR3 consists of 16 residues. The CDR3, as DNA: TGTGCCAGCAGCTTGGATTTGGTCGGTCGCAATCAGCCCCAGCATTTT. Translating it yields CASSLDLVGRNQPQHF.

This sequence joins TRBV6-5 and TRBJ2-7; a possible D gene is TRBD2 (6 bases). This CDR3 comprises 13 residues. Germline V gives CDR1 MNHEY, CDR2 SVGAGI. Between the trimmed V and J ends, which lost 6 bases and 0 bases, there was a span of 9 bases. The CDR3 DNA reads TGTGCCAGCAGGGGACTTGACTCCTACGAGCAGTACTTC. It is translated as CASRGLDSYEQYF.

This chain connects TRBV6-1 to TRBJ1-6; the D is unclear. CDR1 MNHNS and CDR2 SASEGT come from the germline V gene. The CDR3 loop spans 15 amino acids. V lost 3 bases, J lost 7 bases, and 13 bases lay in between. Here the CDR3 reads CASSELRGRNSPLHF. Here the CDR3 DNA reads TGTGCCAGCAGTGAGTTGCGGGGTCGGAATTCACCCCTCCACTTT.

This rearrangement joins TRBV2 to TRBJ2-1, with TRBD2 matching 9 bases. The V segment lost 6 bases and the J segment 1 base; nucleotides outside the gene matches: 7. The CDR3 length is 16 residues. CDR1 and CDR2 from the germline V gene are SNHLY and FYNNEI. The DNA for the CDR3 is TGTGCCAGCAGCCCTGGGAGCGGGGGGTCCTACAATGAGCAGTTCTTC. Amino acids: CASSPGSGGSYNEQFF.

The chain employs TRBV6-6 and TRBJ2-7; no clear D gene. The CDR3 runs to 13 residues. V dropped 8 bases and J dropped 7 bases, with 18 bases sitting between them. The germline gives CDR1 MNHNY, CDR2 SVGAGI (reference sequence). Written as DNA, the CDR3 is TGTGCCAGCTGTGCCTCTCCCTACGGGGAGCAGTACTTC. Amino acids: CASCASPYGEQYF.